The clone carrying this TCR beta chain came up a few times. Germline V lookup: CDR1 KGHSH, CDR2 LQKENI. Trimming took off 2 bases at V and 0 bases at J, with 13 bases between the two ends. There are 16 residues in the CDR3. PCR was performed using 60 Vbeta and 13 Jbeta primers. TCRdb's table, derived via immunoSEQ multiplex PCR, lists solely in-frame clones and lacks some. Of about 100,000 clones in the sample, 70% to 80% were seen once. This sample was included in a study of cytomegalovirus exposure and HLA in healthy donors. J is TRBJ1-1 and V is TRBV18; D not certain. Sequencing was carried out using PBMCs. This receptor was obtained from a woman between 55 and 75 years old in good health and CMV-seropositive. CDR3 protein: CASSPLNGLLNTEAFF. The CDR3 DNA is TGTGCCAGCTCACCATTAAACGGACTCCTGAACACTGAAGCTTTCTTT.